This T cell receptor (beta chain) was observed in a study of a mutant IDH1 vaccine in newly diagnosed glioma. Time point denoted: baseline, week 1 (first vaccination visit). Treatment given: pre-vaccination baseline after standard-of-care therapy. The protocol was immunoSEQ multiplex PCR, while the TCRdb copy is restricted to in-frame clones and leaves out a portion. Among tens of thousands of clones listed, around 83% were seen once. This receptor was obtained from a man aged 50-60 years with glioma. Some clones in this sample may be carry-over from other donors' samples. The sample here was peripheral blood mononuclear cells (PBMCs), taken from a glioma patient treated with radiotherapy, temozolomide or both.

CDR3 in amino acids: CASSSPTGQGSYEQYF. In DNA form, the CDR3 reads TGTGCCAGCAGTTCTCCTACGGGACAGGGGTCCTACGAGCAGTACTTC. J is TRBJ2-7 and V is TRBV27, with 10 bases identical to TRBD1. This CDR3 spans 16 amino acids. Trimming cost V 4 bases and J 1 base; bases outside gene matches: 7. The germline V gene encodes CDR1 MNHEY and CDR2 SMNVEV (reference sequence).